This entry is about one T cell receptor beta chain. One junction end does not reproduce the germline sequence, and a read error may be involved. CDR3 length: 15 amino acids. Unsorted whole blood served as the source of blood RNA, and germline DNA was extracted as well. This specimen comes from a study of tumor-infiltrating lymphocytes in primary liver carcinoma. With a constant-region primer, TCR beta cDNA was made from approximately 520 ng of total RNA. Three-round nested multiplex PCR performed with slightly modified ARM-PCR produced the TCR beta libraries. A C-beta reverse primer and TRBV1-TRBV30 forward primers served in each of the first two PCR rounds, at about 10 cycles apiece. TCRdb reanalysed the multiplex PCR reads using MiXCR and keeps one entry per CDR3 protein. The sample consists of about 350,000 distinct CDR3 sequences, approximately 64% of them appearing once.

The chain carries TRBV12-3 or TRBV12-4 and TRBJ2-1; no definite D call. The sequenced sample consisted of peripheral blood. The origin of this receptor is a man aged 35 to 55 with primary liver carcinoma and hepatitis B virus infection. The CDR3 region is CSSSSGRSSHNEQFF. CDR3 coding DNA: TGTTCCAGCAGTTCTGGCAGGAGCTCCCACAATGAGCAGTTCTTC.